The T cell receptor (beta chain) under discussion was sequenced for a study of control samples from healthy donors and cancer patients. Only in-frame clones appear in the TCRdb table, and some are missing; sequencing was by immunoSEQ multiplex PCR. The data show 160,000 or so clones, 92% seen once. Between the trimmed V and J ends, which lost 4 bases and 5 bases, there was a span of 20 bases. This CDR3 spans 16 amino acids. Germline V gene lookup returns CDR1 LGHDT and CDR2 YNNKEL (reference sequence). The rearrangement links TRBV3-1 (or the pseudogene TRBV3-2) to TRBJ2-5, with D tentatively TRBD2 (5 bases). This TCR derives from a woman in her twenties or thirties in good health. The source material was blood. The DNA of the CDR3 is TGTGCCAGCAGCCCCCTTGGACTCCTCAAAGGGGAGACCCAGTACTTC. It translates to CASSPLGLLKGETQYF.